This T cell receptor beta chain was sequenced for a study of cytomegalovirus exposure and HLA in healthy donors (dated by TCRdb to about 2017). Looking at the study overall: The 670 or so repertoires of the first cohort and the 95 to 150 validation repertoires were produced on the same platform, according to a later analysis. The study aimed to test whether cataloging public T cell receptors could reveal signatures of past pathogen exposure. A separate validation cohort of approximately 120 different subjects was used in addition to the approximately 610-subject first cohort. To predict cytomegalovirus infection status, the study combined high-throughput TCR immunosequencing, statistical association of individual TCRs with disease status, and machine learning. The paper as a whole reports these results and caveats: All 130 or so repertoires were used to score co-occurrence in the validation cohort in a later analysis, because that analysis had no HLA typing for the cohort. The study gave a list of under 200 TCR beta chains associated with cytomegalovirus. In vitro tests confirmed that a few of the cytomegalovirus-associated TCR beta chains recognize cytomegalovirus antigens. Of the cluster scores, roughly 95% were above 0 in a later analysis, which found that TCRs clustered in the first cohort also tended to co-occur in the approximately 110 validation repertoires. Across donors, most TCR sequences were observed very rarely, whereas some public TCRs were present in many individuals. The classifier was reported to diagnose cytomegalovirus status with high specificity and sensitivity in both the original cohort and the validation cohort. The authors suggested that the approach could potentially be generalized to other disease states and immunological phenotypes.

The donors belonged to the validation cohort of about 120 subjects, which was separate from the 666-subject first cohort. Including the terminal cysteine and phenylalanine, the CDR3 comprises 15 residues. Of the read, only the CDR3 DNA is kept; its 45 bases are in frame from base 1. CDR1 and CDR2, per the germline V gene, are WSHSY and SAAADI. The germline V end is reduced by 3 bases and the J end by 5 bases; junction bases left unmatched: 8. This clone appeared once. Its recognized antigen is unknown. The record has no base qualities; no much larger clone is one base away. The method behind the library was the immunoSEQ multiplex PCR assay. As for the authors' bioinformatics: To diagnose cytomegalovirus status from the catalog of TCR beta chain sequences, a statistical classification framework was built. TCRdb took this table from immuneACCESS and kept in-frame rearrangements with V and J called. Such tables lack part of the clones; where checked against another copy, unresolved V genes explain under half of the gap, and the rest is unexplained. V and J calls and clone size are copied from that table; D and trimming were computed from the DNA. The sample table holds a few hundred thousand clones, of which around 90% were seen once. Approximately 0.95% of the sample goes to the ten largest clones.

This receptor chain uses TRBV10-2 and TRBJ2-5; 8 central bases correspond to TRBD2. This clonotype was sampled from a young man in good health and CMV-seronegative. Sequencing was carried out using PBMCs. The sequence in DNA is TGCGCCAGCAGTGAAGCAGCGGGGGCTTTGGAGACCCAGTACTTC. Protein translation: CASSEAAGALETQYF.